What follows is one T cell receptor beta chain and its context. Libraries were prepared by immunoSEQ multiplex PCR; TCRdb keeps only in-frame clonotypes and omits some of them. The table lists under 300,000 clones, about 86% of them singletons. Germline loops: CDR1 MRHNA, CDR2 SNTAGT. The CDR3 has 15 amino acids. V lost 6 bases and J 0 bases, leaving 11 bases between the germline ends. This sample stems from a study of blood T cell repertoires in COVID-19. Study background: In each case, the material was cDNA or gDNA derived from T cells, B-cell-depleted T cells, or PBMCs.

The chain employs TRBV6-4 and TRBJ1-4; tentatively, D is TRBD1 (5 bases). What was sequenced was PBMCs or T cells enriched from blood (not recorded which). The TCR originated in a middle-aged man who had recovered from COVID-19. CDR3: CASSKDSATNEKLFF. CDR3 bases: TGTGCCAGCAGCAAAGACAGTGCAACTAATGAAAAACTGTTTTTT.